The present T cell receptor beta chain was sequenced within a study of human T cells and chemical hapten exposure. Background on the study: Recorded diagnoses among the mostly female patients were alopecia areata, totalis or universalis.

Individual cDNA molecules in this library carried unique molecular identifiers. TCRdb used MiXCR to reprocess the RACE reads, holding one entry per CDR3 protein. The sample contains over 45,000 distinct CDR3 sequences, 9.3% of which appear only once. Study-wide results and caveats: TCRs above 1 in 1000 frequency did not change with DPC sensitization. Having alopecia, donors may respond immunologically unlike healthy people.

This clonotype has ten or more counts. Its antigen is not identified. Time point meaning: patch test 1, 2 weeks after DPC sensitization. The treatment: therapeutic diphenylcyclopropenone sensitization with weekly scalp DPC. The V gene's germline CDR1 is MNHEY and CDR2 SVGAGI. Deletions cut 6 bases from V and 4 bases from J, with 12 bases between. The CDR3 loop spans 13 amino acids. The V call is TRBV6-5, the J call TRBJ1-2; TRBD1 might be the D (5 bases). The sample was whole blood, taken in connection with sensitization to the hapten diphenylcyclopropenone (DPC). The sequence was obtained from a woman aged 40 to 50 with alopecia areata. Some clones in this sample may be carry-over from other donors' samples. CDR3 bases: TGTGCCAGCAGAAGGGCAGGGCTCTATGGCTACACCTTC. This encodes CASRRAGLYGYTF.